This TCR beta chain was identified in a study of cytomegalovirus exposure and HLA in healthy donors. The PCR had 60 Vbeta and 13 Jbeta primers. Measured with immunoSEQ multiplex PCR; TCRdb has only the in-frame clones, and not every one. The sample has 150,000 to 200,000 clones; approximately 80% are singletons. General study points: Immune exposure information available was restricted to CMV serostatus.

Per the germline V gene, CDR1 is SGHNT and CDR2 is YENEEA. The CDR3 has 17 amino acids. Trimming removed 3 bases from V and 5 bases from J, with 19 bases in between. With regard to this clone: Its antigen remains unidentified.

Sequencing was carried out using PBMCs. V is TRBV11-3 and J is TRBJ2-2; possible D gene TRBD2, 6 bases. The TCR sequence derives from a woman younger than 45 in good health and CMV-seropositive. CDR3 protein: CASSLSRGLTPTGELFF. CDR3 nucleotides: TGTGCCAGCAGCTTGTCACGGGGACTCACCCCAACCGGGGAGCTGTTTTTT.